This T cell receptor beta chain came from a study of T cells after yellow fever vaccination. The V gene end was trimmed by 4 bases and the J gene end by 12 bases; junction bases not matched to a gene: 5. This CDR3 is 14 amino acids long. CDR1 LGHNA and CDR2 YSLEER come from the germline V gene. TCRdb re-called the 5' RACE reads with MiXCR, one entry per CDR3 protein. The sample holds roughly 500,000 distinct CDR3 sequences, under 25% seen once. The sequence was obtained from a man aged 25-45 years who received the YFV17D yellow fever vaccine. This specimen consisted of PBMCs, obtained 15 days after the yellow fever booster vaccination. V usage is TRBV4-3 and J usage is TRBJ2-1; 14 bases match TRBD2. Written as DNA, the CDR3 is TGCGCCAGCAGCCTCCAAGGGACTAGCGGGGGGCAGTTCTTC. Translating gives CASSLQGTSGGQFF.